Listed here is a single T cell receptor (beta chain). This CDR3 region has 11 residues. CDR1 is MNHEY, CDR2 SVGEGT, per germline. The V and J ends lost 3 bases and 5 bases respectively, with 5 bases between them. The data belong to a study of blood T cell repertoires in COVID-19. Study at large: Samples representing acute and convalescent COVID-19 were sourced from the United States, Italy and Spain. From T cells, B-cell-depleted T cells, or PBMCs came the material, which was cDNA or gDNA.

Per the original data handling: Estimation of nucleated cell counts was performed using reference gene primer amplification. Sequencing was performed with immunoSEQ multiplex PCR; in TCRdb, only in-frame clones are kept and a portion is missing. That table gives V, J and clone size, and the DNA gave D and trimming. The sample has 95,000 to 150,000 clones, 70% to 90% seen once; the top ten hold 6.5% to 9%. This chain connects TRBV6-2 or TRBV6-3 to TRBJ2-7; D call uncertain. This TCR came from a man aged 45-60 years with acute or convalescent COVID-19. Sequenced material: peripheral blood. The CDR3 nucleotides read TGTGCCAGCAGTTATATCCACGAGCAGTACTTC. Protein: CASSYIHEQYF.